Each of the 20 T cell receptor beta chains below was sequenced from the same sample in a study of T cells after posttransplantation cyclophosphamide. TCRdb's table, derived via immunoSEQ multiplex PCR, lists solely in-frame clones and lacks some. Of thousands of clones in the sample, around 65% are singletons; the top ten hold roughly 27%. The sample comprised memory CD8+ T cells sorted from blood. The receptors stem from a woman in her 30s in good health and a related stem cell transplant donor.

This chain joins TRBV15 and TRBJ1-4; maybe TRBD1 (6 bases). Germline V gives CDR1 LNHNV, CDR2 YYDKDF (reference sequence). Trimming stripped 9 bases from V and 4 bases from J, with 12 bases between. This CDR3 has 13 residues. CDR3 bases: TGTGCCACTATCGACAGGCTTAATGAAAAACTGTTTTTT. It encodes CATIDRLNEKLFF.

This clone is deemed medium-sized. The V call is TRBV6-5, the J call TRBJ2-7; perhaps TRBD1 as D (6 bases). V lost 7 bases and J 0 bases, leaving 10 bases between the germline ends. The CDR3 is 13 residues long. Germline V CDR1 and CDR2: MNHEY, SVGAGI. In nucleotides, the CDR3 is TGTGCCAGCAAGGTAGGGGGCTCCTACGAGCAGTACTTC. As protein: CASKVGGSYEQYF.

This clone appeared once. The chain combines TRBV28 with TRBJ1-6, with D perhaps matching TRBD1 (5 bases). Between the trimmed V and J ends, which lost 1 base and 8 bases, there was a span of 15 bases. This CDR3 region has 16 residues. The V gene's germline CDR1 is MDHEN and CDR2 SYDVKM. In DNA form, the CDR3 reads TGTGCCAGCAGTTTATCCCTGACAGACGTAGATTCACCCCTCCACTTT. Protein product: CASSLSLTDVDSPLHF.

The gene calls are TRBV4-3 and TRBJ1-4; unclear D gene. CDR3 length equals 16 residues. Germline CDR1 reads LGHNA; CDR2 reads YSLEER. V lost 4 bases and J 8 bases, leaving 20 bases between the germline ends. In nucleotides, the CDR3 is TGCGCCAGCAGCCGAACTCGGAGGGCACAGCTCGAAAAACTGTTTTTT. It translates to CASSRTRRAQLEKLFF.

The CDR3 nucleotides read TGCGCCAGCAGCTGGCGGGTAGCTACTGAAGCTTTCTTT. It is translated as CASSWRVATEAFF. The chain employs TRBV4-1 and TRBJ1-1, with D hard to call. Germline loops: CDR1 MGHRA, CDR2 YSYEKL. The CDR3 has 13 residues. V dropped 5 bases and J dropped 5 bases, with 12 bases sitting between them.

This chain links TRBV6-5 with TRBJ1-4; the match to TRBD1 covers 11 bases. The length of the CDR3 is 16 residues. Germline V gene data show CDR1 as MNHEY and CDR2 as SVGAGI. J lost 7 bases, V lost 2 bases, and 6 bases had no gene match. Here the CDR3 DNA reads TGTGCCAGCAGTTACACGACCGGGACAGGGGGTGAAAAACTGTTTTTT. Protein product: CASSYTTGTGGEKLFF.

The rearrangement uses TRBV21-1 and TRBJ1-1. TRBV21-1 is termed a pseudogene. There are 16 residues in the CDR3. The CDR3 loop is CASRGGLATHRTEAFF. CDR3 nucleotides: TGTGCCAGCAGAGGAGGATTAGCTACACATCGCACTGAAGCTTTCTTT.

This clone has more than one count but fewer than ten. The chain links TRBV28 to TRBJ1-6, with 8 bases identical to TRBD1. CDR1 and CDR2 from the germline V gene are MDHEN and SYDVKM. The J segment lost 9 bases and the V segment lost 6 bases, leaving 7 bases of the junction unmatched. This CDR3 contains 14 residues. CDR3 sequence reads: CASREDRGSSPLHF. The CDR3 DNA reads TGTGCCAGCAGGGAAGACAGGGGCAGTTCACCCCTCCACTTT.

This chain uses TRBV28 with TRBJ2-1; a weak D match, TRBD1 (6 bases). In germline, CDR1 is MDHEN, CDR2 SYDVKM. The V end lost 4 bases, the J end lost 1 base, and 11 bases lay between the germline ends. CDR3 length equals 15 residues. The CDR3 sequence is CASSSHRVSYNEQFF. In DNA form, the CDR3 reads TGTGCCAGCAGTTCACACAGGGTTTCCTACAATGAGCAGTTCTTC.

The rearrangement links TRBV13 to TRBJ2-1; 7 bases align to TRBD1. J gave up 2 bases and V 6 bases, and 4 bases lay outside the gene matches. This CDR3 spans 14 amino acids. From germline, CDR1 is PRHDT and CDR2 FYEKMQ (reference sequence). CDR3 coding DNA: TGTGCCAGCAGAGCCGGGACAGCCTACAATGAGCAGTTCTTC. It translates to CASRAGTAYNEQFF.

The chain links TRBV10-1 to TRBJ2-2; 7 positions agree with TRBD1. CDR1 is WNHNN and CDR2 is SYGVQD in the germline V gene (reference sequence). The J segment lost 0 bases and the V segment lost 5 bases, leaving 6 bases of the junction unmatched. The CDR3 contains 16 residues. CDR3 residues: CASSSTGQSNTGELFF. CDR3 coding DNA: TGCGCCAGCAGTTCTACGGGACAGTCGAACACCGGGGAGCTGTTTTTT.

Turning to this clone: One end of the junction is discordant with germline, which a read error may explain. This sample also contains other DNA sequences that code for the same CDR3. V usage is TRBV7-8 and J usage is TRBJ1-3; D is undetermined. Germline values: CDR1 SGHVS, CDR2 FQNEAQ. The CDR3 has 16 residues. The CDR3 sequence is CASSLVVQAPGNTIYF. The CDR3 DNA follows: TGTGCTAGCAGCTTAGTCGTCCAGGCCCCTGGAAACACCATATATTTT.

This clone ranks as hyperexpanded. The CDR3 region has the DNA TGTGCCAGCAGCTTCATGGACTGGACAGGGGGTAATTCACCCCTCCACTTT. Protein: CASSFMDWTGGNSPLHF. V gene TRBV7-9 combines with J gene TRBJ1-6; 10 nucleotides line up with TRBD1. CDR3 size: 17 residues. CDR1 and CDR2 (germline): SEHNR, FQNEAQ (reference sequence). After removal of 3 bases from V and 6 bases from J, the junction contained 8 bases not matched to a gene.

This chain links TRBV30 with TRBJ2-7; a possible D gene is TRBD1 (6 bases). The V end lost 2 bases, the J end lost 1 base, and 12 bases lay between the germline ends. Germline V gene sequence: CDR1 GTSNPN, CDR2 SVGIG (reference sequence). CDR3 size: 14 residues. CDR3 sequence: CAWSNEDRSYEQYF. The CDR3 DNA is TGTGCCTGGAGTAACGAAGACAGGTCCTACGAGCAGTACTTC.

This clone has just a few counts. The chain couples TRBV6-4 to TRBJ2-3, with 8 bases identical to TRBD2. The CDR3 contains 16 residues. The germline V gene has CDR1 MRHNA and CDR2 SNTAGT. After removal of 4 bases from V and 3 bases from J, the junction contained 9 bases not matched to a gene. The CDR3 is CASSGDSGAGTDTQYF. DNA for the CDR3: TGTGCCAGCAGTGGAGATAGCGGGGCGGGAACAGATACGCAGTATTTT.

V gene TRBV10-1 combines with J gene TRBJ2-2; TRBD2 aligns across 13 bases. The CDR3 has 18 residues. Germline CDR1 reads WNHNN; CDR2 reads SYGVQD (reference sequence). V gave up 2 bases and J gave up 0 bases; unmatched junction bases: 3. The DNA for the CDR3 is TGCGCCAGCAGTGAGCTACTAGCGGGGGGGTCGAACACCGGGGAGCTGTTTTTT. It encodes CASSELLAGGSNTGELFF.

This clone is classed as medium-sized. V gene TRBV10-3 combines with J gene TRBJ1-6; D ambiguous. This CDR3 has 15 residues. Germline-derived CDR1 and CDR2 are ENHRY and SYGVKD. V lost 0 bases and J lost 7, with 10 bases in between. CDR3 DNA: TGTGCCATCAGTGAGTCAACAGTTTTGAATTCACCCCTCCACTTT. It is translated as CAISESTVLNSPLHF.

The V and J genes are TRBV7-2 and TRBJ1-2; 9 positions match TRBD1. The CDR3 consists of 18 residues. V was pared by 2 bases and J by 6 bases, with 16 bases of the junction left unmatched. Germline V CDR1 and CDR2: SGHTA, FQGNSA. The CDR3 coding sequence is TGTGCCAGCAGCTTATTCGGGACAGGGAATCCGGGTGACAATGGCTACACCTTC. Amino acids: CASSLFGTGNPGDNGYTF.

The chain joins TRBV7-8 to TRBJ2-1, with D possibly TRBD1 on 6 matching bases. V was trimmed by 3 bases and J by 4 bases, leaving 16 bases between them. The CDR3 covers 16 residues. Germline V CDR1 and CDR2: SGHVS, FQNEAQ. The CDR3, as DNA: TGTGCCAGCAGCTTGAAGGGGGTGTCCCTTTACAATGAGCAGTTCTTC. This encodes CASSLKGVSLYNEQFF.

In DNA form, the CDR3 reads TGCAGTGTCGGAGGACAGGTTGAAGCTTTCTTT. It codes for CSVGGQVEAFF. The chain employs TRBV20-1 and TRBJ1-1; 7 nucleotides align to TRBD1. The ends lost 7 bases at V and 7 bases at J; junction bases unmatched: 6. The germline CDR1 and CDR2 sequences are DFQATT and SNEGSKA (reference sequence). The CDR3 is 11 amino acids.